This entry lists 5 T cell receptor beta chains sequenced from one sample in a study of tumour-infiltrating T cells in Burkitt lymphoma (dated by TCRdb to 2020 to 2022). Library prep was done by the immunoSEQ multiplex PCR assay. Not all clones reach the TCRdb copy of this immuneACCESS table, which keeps in-frame sequences only. Checked studies attribute under half of the gap to unresolved V genes and leave the rest unexplained. The sample records 15,000 to 20,000 clones, just under 80% of which are singletons. The ten largest clones add up to less than 2.5% of the sample. Sequenced material: tumor tissue. These receptors were collected from a human donor with diffuse large B-cell lymphoma.

J is TRBJ1-4 and V is TRBV29-1; D gene unclear. Per the germline V gene, CDR1 is SQVTM and CDR2 is ANQGSEA. V was cut by 4 bases and J by 8 bases, with 11 bases left in between. The CDR3 is 12 amino acids. This CDR3 is CSVAEVGEKLFF. In DNA form, the CDR3 reads TGCAGCGTTGCTGAGGTTGGCGAAAAACTGTTTTTT.

V usage is TRBV9 and J usage is TRBJ2-7, with 8 bases lining up with TRBD2. V was clipped by 4 bases and J by 5 bases; unmatched bases: 8. This CDR3 comprises 14 residues. Looked up from germline, CDR1 is SGDLS and CDR2 is YYNGEE. CDR3 in DNA: TGTGCCAGCAGCCCCTCCGGGGGGGTAGACGAGCAGTACTTC. Translation: CASSPSGGVDEQYF.

V gene TRBV7-8 combines with J gene TRBJ2-3; 10 bases fit TRBD2. The CDR3 length is 15 residues. CDR1 SGHVS and CDR2 FQNEAQ come from the germline V gene. V was pared by 3 bases and J by 3 bases, with 3 bases of the junction left unmatched. The CDR3 nucleotides are TGTGCCAGCAGCTTTAGCGGGGGGTCGACAGATACGCAGTATTTT. This gives the protein CASSFSGGSTDTQYF.

The rearrangement links TRBV7-9 to TRBJ2-5; D uncertain. V was trimmed by 5 bases and J by 5 bases, leaving 15 bases between them. The CDR3 is 14 residues long. Germline-derived CDR1 and CDR2 are SEHNR and FQNEAQ (reference sequence). The CDR3 region has the DNA TGTGCCAGCAGCCCTATTGTTGTTGGGGAGACCCAGTACTTC. Protein sequence: CASSPIVVGETQYF.

Note on this clone: The sample contains more than one DNA sequence encoding this CDR3. The V call is TRBV6-5, the J call TRBJ1-2; 7 bases match TRBD1. V was clipped by 3 bases and J by 6 bases; unmatched bases: 7. The CDR3 has 14 amino acids. CDR1 and CDR2 from the germline V gene are MNHEY and SVGAGI. CDR3 sequence: CASSYRDRADGYTF. As DNA, the CDR3 is TGTGCCAGCAGTTATCGCGACAGGGCGGATGGCTACACCTTC.